A selection of T cell receptor beta chains follows, all from one sample in a study of identical twins. Each CDR3 protein is one row after TCRdb ran MiXCR on the 5' RACE reads. The sample lists about 520,000 distinct CDR3 sequences, roughly a fifth seen once, with 0.91% in the top ten. The data also belong to a second study, concerning T cells expressing NK-cell markers.

Sequencing was performed on CD4+ T cells sorted from blood. These receptors all stem from a woman younger than 35 in good health. CDR3s include the opening cysteine and the closing phenylalanine or tryptophan. A D gene is named only where the DNA matches it firmly. The listing skips clone size in some rows; elsewhere it reads once, few, many or a size class.

. | . | 15 | TRBJ2-1 | TRBV15 | CATSRDRGGGGEQFF | TGTGCCACCAGCAGAGATAGGGGGGGTGGGGGTGAGCAGTTCTTC
. | TRBD1 | 15 | TRBJ1-2 | TRBV9 | CASSVDYGQGYGYTF | TGTGCCAGCAGCGTAGACTACGGACAGGGTTATGGCTACACCTTC
few | TRBD2 | 14 | TRBJ2-1 | TRBV20-1 | CSAFTSGPYNEQFF | TGCAGTGCTTTTACTAGCGGCCCTTACAATGAGCAGTTCTTC
few | . | 11 | TRBJ2-3 | TRBV12-3/TRBV12-4 | CASTRRETQYF | TGTGCCAGCACCCGGAGGGAGACGCAGTATTTT
few | . | 13 | TRBJ2-1 | TRBV12-3/TRBV12-4 | CASSLRLVGEQFF | TGTGCCAGCAGTTTGCGGCTAGTTGGTGAGCAGTTCTTC
few | . | 14 | TRBJ1-1 | TRBV25-1 | CASRGGGENTEAFF | TGTGCCAGCAGGGGGGGGGGTGAGAACACTGAAGCTTTCTTT
many | TRBD1 | 15 | TRBJ2-5 | TRBV9 | CASSVMGRGQETQYF | TGTGCCAGCAGCGTAATGGGCAGGGGGCAAGAGACCCAGTACTTC
few | TRBD1 | 16 | TRBJ2-3 | TRBV20-1 | CSARGYRGIGTDTQYF | TGCAGTGCTAGGGGCTACAGGGGAATCGGCACAGATACGCAGTATTTT
once | . | 13 | TRBJ2-7 | TRBV7-3 | CASSFVGGDEQYF | TGTGCCAGCAGCTTTGTGGGGGGTGACGAGCAGTACTTC
. | . | 13 | TRBJ1-1 | TRBV29-1 | CSVQGDAWTEAFF | TGCAGCGTTCAAGGGGATGCGTGGACTGAAGCTTTCTTT
few | TRBD2 | 14 | TRBJ2-7 | TRBV20-1 | CSASRAGGPHEQYF | TGCAGTGCTAGTCGAGCGGGAGGGCCCCACGAGCAGTACTTC
. | . | 11 | TRBJ2-1 | TRBV20-1 | CSARLGYEQFF | TGCAGTGCTAGACTAGGGTATGAGCAGTTCTTC
. | TRBD2 | 15 | TRBJ2-3 | TRBV20-1 | CSARLAGEYTDTQYF | TGCAGTGCTAGACTAGCGGGAGAATACACAGATACGCAGTATTTT
. | . | 14 | TRBJ1-6 | TRBV7-9 | CASEPFSYNSPLHF | TGTGCCAGCGAACCCTTCTCCTATAATTCACCCCTCCACTTT
few | . | 15 | TRBJ2-5 | TRBV20-1 | CSARPQGWGEETQYF | TGCAGTGCCAGACCTCAGGGGTGGGGTGAAGAGACCCAGTACTTC
. | TRBD2 | 13 | TRBJ2-3 | TRBV6-6 | CASSSERGGTQYF | TGTGCCAGCAGTTCCGAGCGGGGGGGTACGCAGTATTTT
. | . | 14 | TRBJ2-3 | TRBV12-3/TRBV12-4 | CASSPAGPGNTQYF | TGTGCCAGCAGCCCGGCGGGCCCCGGGAATACGCAGTATTTT
. | . | 13 | TRBJ1-5 | TRBV12-3/TRBV12-4 | CASSLSQDQPQHF | TGTGCCAGCAGTTTATCCCAGGATCAGCCCCAGCATTTT
. | TRBD2 | 15 | TRBJ2-1 | TRBV5-1 | CASSLGLAGVEEQFF | TGCGCCAGCAGCTTGGGACTAGCGGGGGTAGAGGAGCAGTTCTTC
. | . | 16 | TRBJ2-1 | TRBV6-2/TRBV6-3 | CASSPRPATVYNEQFF | TGTGCCAGCAGTCCGCGGCCCGCCACGGTCTACAATGAGCAGTTCTTC
. | . | 14 | TRBJ2-2 | TRBV25-1 | CASRPGGQVGELFF | TGTGCCAGCAGGCCGGGGGGCCAGGTCGGGGAGCTGTTTTTT
many | TRBD2 | 16 | TRBJ2-3 | TRBV7-2 | CASSLLAGGRTDTQYF | TGTGCCAGCAGCTTACTAGCGGGAGGTAGAACAGATACGCAGTATTTT
. | TRBD2 | 18 | TRBJ2-1 | TRBV6-1 | CASRGLAAKGRTYNEQFF | TGTGCCAGCAGGGGACTAGCGGCCAAGGGAAGGACCTACAATGAGCAGTTCTTC
. | TRBD1 | 14 | TRBJ2-1 | TRBV7-9 | CASKDRGLGNEQFF | TGTGCCAGCAAGGACAGGGGGCTAGGAAATGAGCAGTTCTTC
. | . | 14 | TRBJ2-3 | TRBV15 | CATSREIRGDTQYF | TGTGCCACCAGCAGAGAGATTAGGGGAGATACGCAGTATTTT
. | . | 14 | TRBJ1-2 | TRBV7-2 | CASSLVGVLFGYTF | TGTGCCAGCAGCTTAGTGGGGGTCCTTTTTGGCTACACCTTC
few | TRBD1 | 15 | TRBJ2-3 | TRBV20-1 | CSVPGTGAGTDTQYF | TGCAGTGTTCCCGGGACAGGGGCAGGCACAGATACGCAGTATTTT
few | TRBD2 | 15 | TRBJ2-1 | TRBV20-1 | CSARSSSRTSGEQFF | TGCAGTGCTAGAAGCTCCTCCAGGACTAGCGGTGAGCAGTTCTTC
. | TRBD2 | 14 | TRBJ2-3 | TRBV12-3/TRBV12-4 | CASRVSGSTDTQYF | TGTGCCAGCAGAGTTAGCGGGAGCACAGATACGCAGTATTTT
few | . | 14 | TRBJ2-2 | TRBV20-1 | CSALPSTNTGELFF | TGCAGTGCTTTACCTAGCACCAACACCGGGGAGCTGTTTTTT
many | TRBD1 | 15 | TRBJ1-1 | TRBV5-1 | CASSLQGELNTEAFF | TGCGCCAGCAGCCTACAGGGGGAGCTGAACACTGAAGCTTTCTTT
few | . | 10 | TRBJ2-7 | TRBV20-1 | CSASKKEQYF | TGCAGTGCCTCAAAGAAGGAGCAGTACTTC
. | . | 13 | TRBJ2-2 | TRBV20-1 | CSASGGTGGELFF | TGCAGTGCTAGTGGAGGGACTGGTGGGGAGCTGTTTTTT
. | . | 12 | TRBJ2-3 | TRBV20-1 | CSASRISDTQYF | TGCAGTGCTAGCCGTATCTCAGATACGCAGTATTTT
many | . | 13 | TRBJ2-1 | TRBV5-1 | CASSRTYYNEQFF | TGCGCCAGCAGTCGGACGTATTACAATGAGCAGTTCTTC
. | . | 15 | TRBJ1-2 | TRBV11-2 | CASSLGTGPLYGYTF | TGTGCCAGCAGCTTAGGGACCGGGCCCCTCTATGGCTACACCTTC